This entry features one T cell receptor (beta chain) sequence. This clonotype was seen more than once but under ten times. Its antigen remains unidentified. Within one base of it there is no much larger clone, and no base qualities were kept. Library preparation used 5' RACE. The data were produced on an Illumina HiSeq 2000. Template switching introduced a universal primer binding site; the final cDNA contained a unique molecular identifier, enabling accurate counting of TCR cDNA molecules. Specific primers in the conserved constant-segment region were used to synthesize first-strand cDNA for the TCR alpha and beta chains. Each cDNA library was double barcoded, with a SMART-Mk sample barcode plus Illumina barcodes, to control for contamination. TruSeq adapter sequences along with Illumina sample barcodes were introduced in two successive PCR steps. TCR alpha and beta cDNA libraries were sequenced on the Illumina HiSeq platform with custom primers. The paper's processing steps were these. Unique molecular identifiers were extracted from raw reads with MiGEC, and CDR3 positions were determined with MiXCR. For each individual, recombination models were inferred using an EM algorithm with the repgenHMM and IGoR tools. Shared clonotypes were analyzed with the tcR package in R, and sharing was normalized by the product of cloneset sizes. Out-of-frame nonproductive sequences were analyzed to study raw recombination free of thymic and clonal selection effects. Through fastp at Q25 and MiXCR, TCRdb rebuilt clones from the public reads, retaining in-frame beta chains. Every CDR3 protein is listed once, alongside the most common genes and DNA of its rows. The V and J calls and clone size come from TCRdb's table, not from the authors' own analysis. The sample table records over 500,000 distinct CDR3 sequences; approximately 22% of these occur just once. The ten largest clones add up to around 0.91% of the sample.

This entry comes from a study of identical twins (dated by TCRdb to 2015 to 2016). In terms of the full investigation: TCR alpha and beta repertoires from monozygotic twins, unrelated adults of various ages and cord blood were deep-sequenced to test whether fetal clonotypes persist. Replicate twin experiments were performed at different times using different library preparation protocols to rule out contamination. General findings and caveats noted by the study authors: Out-of-frame TCR alpha sharing in monozygotic twins was systematically underestimated by recombination models, whereas sharing between unrelated individuals was in agreement with the recombination models. Invariant T cells such as MAIT and iNKT could partly confound zero-insertion analyses, although diverse VJ usage argued against such confounding for most clonotypes. Because the same donors could not be followed over many years, the conclusions relied on cross-sectional statistical analysis. Compared with coincidental sharing between unrelated individuals, out-of-frame TCR alpha sequences shared between twins showed an excess of sequences with low generation probability. The excess sharing between twins in beta out-of-frame sequences was weaker because fewer shared sequences reduced the signal-to-noise ratio. Fewer insertions were carried by abundant cord blood beta clonotypes, a similar but weaker trend appeared in young adult naive repertoires, and no such trend appeared in memory repertoires.

Every donor in the study was a healthy Caucasian. The twin cohort consisted of three pairs of female monozygotic twins, all aged roughly 18 to 30 years. CD4+ and CD8+ T cell populations were isolated with positive isolation kits from Invitrogen. The same specimen was also included in a second study, on T cells expressing NK-cell markers. The second study also describes: TCR beta-chain repertoires were profiled in sorted CD3+CD56+NKG2C+, CD3+CD56+NKG2C- and CD3+CD56-NKG2C+ T-cell subsets from several donors. Among the eight sequenced donors, seven were HCMV-seropositive and one was HCMV-seronegative. To restrict sorting to alphabetaTCR-expressing T cells, an anti-gammadeltaTCR antibody was added in several experiments. In more than five donors, the dominant CD3+CD56+NKG2C+ clonotypes were found to rank among the top 10 CD8+ clonotypes and to make up about 1.0-7.5% of CD8+ T cells. Those dominant clonotypes were again the most abundant among CD3+CD56-NKG2C+ cells in a handful of donors, at about 28.3-65%. Whether the expanded NKG2C-expressing T cell clones were specific for HCMV antigens remained unclear. The study sequenced eight donors, all healthy volunteers chosen at random: three men and five women. HCMV-specific IgG was detected in serum with a commercial ELISA kit to determine HCMV serostatus. MIGEC was used to demultiplex reads and group the reads by UMI, and MiTCR was used to assemble and quantify clonotypes. To remove erroneous sequences, TCR cDNA sequences were retained only when supported by two or more reads. The tcR package was used for downstream repertoire analysis, and clonotypes were matched across fractions by CDR3 nucleotide sequence plus V segment. Antigen specificity was annotated against VDJdb with VDJmatch, allowing one amino acid substitution in CDR3.

This clonotype originated in a woman aged 18-30 years in good health. Sequencing used CD4+ T cells sorted from blood.

The CDR3 amino acid sequence is: CSAPGTSGAYEQYF. The DNA is as follows: TGCAGTGCTCCCGGGACTAGCGGGGCCTACGAGCAGTACTTC. The chain is made from TRBV20-1 and TRBJ2-7, with TRBD2 identical over 13 junction bases. The CDR3 runs 14 amino acids, cysteine and phenylalanine included. The sequence is cut down to CDR3 DNA, 42 bases in frame from base 1. CDR1 and CDR2 were assigned from the germline V gene (reference sequence) as DFQATT and SNEGSKA. Trimming accounts for 5 bases at V and 2 bases at J, while the number of junction bases matched to no gene is 3.